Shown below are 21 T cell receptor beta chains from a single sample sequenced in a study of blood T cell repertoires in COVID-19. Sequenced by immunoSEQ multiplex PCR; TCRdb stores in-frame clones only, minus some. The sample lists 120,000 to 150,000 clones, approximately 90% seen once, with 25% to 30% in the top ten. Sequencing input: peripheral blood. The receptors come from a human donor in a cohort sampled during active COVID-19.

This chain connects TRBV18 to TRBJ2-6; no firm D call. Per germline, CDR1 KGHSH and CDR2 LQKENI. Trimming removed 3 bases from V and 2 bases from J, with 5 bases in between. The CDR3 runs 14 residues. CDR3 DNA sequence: TGTGCCAGCTCACCGCAGGCTGGGGCCAACGTCCTGACTTTC. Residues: CASSPQAGANVLTF.

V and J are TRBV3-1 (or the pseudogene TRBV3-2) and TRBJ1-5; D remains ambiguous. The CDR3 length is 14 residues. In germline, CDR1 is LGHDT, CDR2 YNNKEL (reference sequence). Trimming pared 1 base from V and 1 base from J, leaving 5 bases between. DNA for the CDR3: TGTGCCAGCAGCCAAGGCCAGAGCAATCAGCCCCAGCATTTT. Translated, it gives CASSQGQSNQPQHF.

The CDR3: CSVGSLARGTNTEAFF. The DNA of the CDR3 is TGCAGCGTTGGGTCCCTGGCCAGGGGGACGAACACTGAAGCTTTCTTT. The chain employs TRBV29-1 and TRBJ1-1; 7 nucleotides match TRBD1. Germline CDR1 and CDR2: SQVTM and ANQGSEA. This CDR3 spans 16 amino acids. Trimming cost V 4 bases and J 1 base; bases outside gene matches: 12.

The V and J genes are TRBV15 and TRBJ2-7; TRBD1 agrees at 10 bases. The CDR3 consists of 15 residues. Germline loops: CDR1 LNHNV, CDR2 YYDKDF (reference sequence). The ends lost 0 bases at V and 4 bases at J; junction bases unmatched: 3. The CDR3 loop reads CATSRDWGQGYEQYF. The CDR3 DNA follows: TGTGCCACCAGCAGAGATTGGGGACAGGGGTACGAGCAGTACTTC.

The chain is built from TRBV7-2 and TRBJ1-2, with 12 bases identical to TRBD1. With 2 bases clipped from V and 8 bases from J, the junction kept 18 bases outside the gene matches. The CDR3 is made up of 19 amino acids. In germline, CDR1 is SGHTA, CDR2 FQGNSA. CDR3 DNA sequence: TGTGCCAGCAGCTTACTACCTCTTTGGGGACAGGGGGCGAGGAACGGCTACACCTTC. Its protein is CASSLLPLWGQGARNGYTF.

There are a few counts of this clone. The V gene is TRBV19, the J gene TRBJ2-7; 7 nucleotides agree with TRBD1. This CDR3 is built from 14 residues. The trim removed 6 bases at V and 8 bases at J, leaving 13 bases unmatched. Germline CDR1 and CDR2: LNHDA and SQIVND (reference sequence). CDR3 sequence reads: CASSRDRSFGKQYF. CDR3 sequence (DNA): TGTGCCAGTAGCCGGGACAGAAGTTTCGGGAAGCAGTACTTC.

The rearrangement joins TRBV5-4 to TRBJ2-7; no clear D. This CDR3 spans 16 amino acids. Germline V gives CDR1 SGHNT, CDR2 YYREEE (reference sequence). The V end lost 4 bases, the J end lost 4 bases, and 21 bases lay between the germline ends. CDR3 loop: CASSQDTNTKPYEQYF. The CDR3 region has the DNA TGTGCCAGCAGCCAAGACACGAATACAAAACCGTACGAGCAGTACTTC. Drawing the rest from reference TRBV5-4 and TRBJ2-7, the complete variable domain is ETGVTQSPTHLIKTRGQQVTLRCSSQSGHNTVSWYQQALGQGPQFIFQYYREEENGRGNFPPRFSGLQFPNYSSELNVNALELDDSALYLCASSQDTNTKPYEQYFGPGTRLTVT.

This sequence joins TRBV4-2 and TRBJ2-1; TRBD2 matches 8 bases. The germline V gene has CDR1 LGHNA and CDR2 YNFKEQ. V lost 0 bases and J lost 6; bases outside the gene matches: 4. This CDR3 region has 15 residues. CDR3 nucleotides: TGTGCCAGCAGCCAAGAGGCGGGGGGTTTCAATGAGCAGTTCTTC. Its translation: CASSQEAGGFNEQFF.

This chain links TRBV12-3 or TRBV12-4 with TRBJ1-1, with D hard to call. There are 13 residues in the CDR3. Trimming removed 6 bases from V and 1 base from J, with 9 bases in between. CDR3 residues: CASSIHGNTEAFF. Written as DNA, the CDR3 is TGTGCCAGCAGCATACATGGGAACACTGAAGCTTTCTTT.

The CDR3 sequence is CASSVGLAGGIYGYTF. DNA for the CDR3: TGTGCCAGCAGCGTAGGGTTGGCAGGGGGAATCTATGGCTACACCTTC. This chain links TRBV9 with TRBJ1-2, with 7 positions matching TRBD1. The germline V gene encodes CDR1 SGDLS and CDR2 YYNGEE. This CDR3 comprises 16 residues. V shed 0 bases, J shed 4 bases, and the junction held 9 bases outside the gene matches. Based on the CDR3 plus reference TRBV9 and TRBJ1-2, the full variable domain is DSGVTQTPKHLITATGQRVTLRCSPRSGDLSVYWYQQSLDQGLQFLIQYYNGEERAKGNILERFSAQQFPDLHSELNLSSLELGDSALYFCASSVGLAGGIYGYTFGSGTRLTVV.

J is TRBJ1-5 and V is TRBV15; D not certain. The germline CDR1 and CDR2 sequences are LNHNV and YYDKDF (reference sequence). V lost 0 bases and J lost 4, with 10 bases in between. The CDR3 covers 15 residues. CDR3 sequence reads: CATSRDLAGNQPQHF. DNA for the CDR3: TGTGCCACCAGCAGAGATTTGGCAGGTAATCAGCCCCAGCATTTT.

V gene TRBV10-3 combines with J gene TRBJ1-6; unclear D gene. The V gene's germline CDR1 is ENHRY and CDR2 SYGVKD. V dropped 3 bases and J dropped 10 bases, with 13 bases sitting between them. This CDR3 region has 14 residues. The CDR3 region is CAISDEVENSPLHF. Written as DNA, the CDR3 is TGTGCCATCAGTGATGAGGTCGAGAACTCACCCCTCCACTTT.

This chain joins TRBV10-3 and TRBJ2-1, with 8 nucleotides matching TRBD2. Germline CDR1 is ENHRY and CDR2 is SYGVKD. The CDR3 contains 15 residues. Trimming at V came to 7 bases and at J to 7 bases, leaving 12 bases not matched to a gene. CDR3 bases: TGTGCCATCAACGGGGGGGCTAGCGTGGGAAATGAGCAGTTCTTC. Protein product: CAINGGASVGNEQFF.

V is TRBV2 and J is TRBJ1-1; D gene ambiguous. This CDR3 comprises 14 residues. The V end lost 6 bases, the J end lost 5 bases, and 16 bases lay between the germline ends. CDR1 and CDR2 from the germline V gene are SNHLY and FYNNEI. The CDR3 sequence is CASSQRAVGTEAFF. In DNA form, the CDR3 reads TGTGCCAGCAGCCAGCGGGCTGTGGGGACTGAAGCTTTCTTT.

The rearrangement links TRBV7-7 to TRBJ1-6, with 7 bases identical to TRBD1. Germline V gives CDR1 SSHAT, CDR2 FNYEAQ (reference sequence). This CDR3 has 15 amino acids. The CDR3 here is CASEGADSYNSPLHF. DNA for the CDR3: TGTGCTAGCGAGGGGGCAGACTCCTATAATTCACCCCTCCACTTT. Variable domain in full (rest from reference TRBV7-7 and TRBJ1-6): GAGVSQSPRYKVTKRGQDVTLRCDPISSHATLYWYQQALGQGPEFLTYFNYEAQPDKSGLPSDRFSAERPEGSISTLTIQRTEQRDSAMYRCASEGADSYNSPLHFGNGTRLTVT.

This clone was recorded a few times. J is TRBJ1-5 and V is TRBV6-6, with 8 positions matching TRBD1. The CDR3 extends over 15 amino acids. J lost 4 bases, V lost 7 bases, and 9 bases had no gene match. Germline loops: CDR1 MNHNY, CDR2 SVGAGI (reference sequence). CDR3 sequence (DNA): TGTGCCAGCAAGCTTGAGACAGGGGTTAATCAGCCCCAGCATTTT. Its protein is CASKLETGVNQPQHF.

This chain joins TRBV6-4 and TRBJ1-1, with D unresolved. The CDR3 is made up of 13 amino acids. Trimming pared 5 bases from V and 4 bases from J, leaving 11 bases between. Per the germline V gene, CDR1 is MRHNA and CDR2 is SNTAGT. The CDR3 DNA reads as TGTGCCAGCAGTCGGGAGGCTGGCACTGAAGCTTTCTTT. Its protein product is CASSREAGTEAFF.

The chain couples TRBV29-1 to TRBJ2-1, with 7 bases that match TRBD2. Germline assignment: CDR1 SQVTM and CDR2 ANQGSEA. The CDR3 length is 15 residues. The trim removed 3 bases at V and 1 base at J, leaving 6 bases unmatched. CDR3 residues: CSVDGASGSYNEQFF. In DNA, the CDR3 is TGCAGCGTTGATGGGGCTAGCGGTTCCTACAATGAGCAGTTCTTC.

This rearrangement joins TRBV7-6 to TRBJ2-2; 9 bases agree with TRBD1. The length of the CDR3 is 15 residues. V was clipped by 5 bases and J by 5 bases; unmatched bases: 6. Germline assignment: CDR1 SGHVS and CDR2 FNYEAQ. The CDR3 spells CASSQGTGSTGELFF. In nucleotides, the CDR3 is TGTGCCAGCAGCCAAGGGACAGGGAGTACCGGGGAGCTGTTTTTT. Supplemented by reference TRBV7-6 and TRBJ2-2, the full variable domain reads GAGVSQSPRYKVTKRGQDVALRCDPISGHVSLYWYRQALGQGPEFLTYFNYEAQQDKSGLPNDRFSAERPEGSISTLTIQRTEQRDSAMYRCASSQGTGSTGELFFGEGSRLTVL.

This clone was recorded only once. In nucleotides, the CDR3 is TGTGCTAGTGGCCCCGACAGGAACACTGAAGCTTTCTTT. Translation gives CASGPDRNTEAFF. V gene TRBV12-5 combines with J gene TRBJ1-1, with D tentatively TRBD1 (5 bases). The CDR3 has 13 amino acids. V gave up 6 bases and J gave up 1 base, with 9 bases separating them. The germline CDR1 and CDR2 sequences are LGHNT and FRNRAP.

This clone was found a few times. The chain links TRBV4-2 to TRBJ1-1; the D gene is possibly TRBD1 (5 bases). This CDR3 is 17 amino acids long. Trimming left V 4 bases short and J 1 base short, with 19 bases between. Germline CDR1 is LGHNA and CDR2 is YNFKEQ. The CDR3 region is CASSPSGRAGRNTEAFF. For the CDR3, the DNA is TGTGCCAGCAGCCCGTCTGGCAGGGCGGGGAGGAACACTGAAGCTTTCTTT.